The 30 T cell receptor beta chains below come from one sample, sequenced in a study of blood T cell repertoires in COVID-19 (dated by TCRdb to 2019 to 2021). Library creation used the immunoSEQ multiplex PCR assay. TCRdb stores this immuneACCESS table with in-frame sequences only. Part of the clones is absent; in the studies checked, under half of the shortfall reflects unresolved V genes, and no reason is known for the rest. For this sample the table gives approximately 150,000 clones, of which 70% to 90% were detected only once. The ten most abundant clones make up 2.5% to 3% of the sample. Source material: peripheral blood. The receptors were gathered from a woman older than 75 with COVID-19, enrolled during active disease.

The chain couples TRBV6-5 to TRBJ1-2, with D possibly matching TRBD1 (6 bases). The germline V gene has CDR1 MNHEY and CDR2 SVGAGI. The CDR3 is 12 residues long. Between the trimmed V and J ends, which lost 9 bases and 2 bases, there was a span of 10 bases. CDR3 nucleotide sequence: TGTGCCAGTGACGGGACAAACTATGGCTACACCTTC. Protein product: CASDGTNYGYTF.

The chain employs TRBV18 and TRBJ1-5; D perhaps matches TRBD1 (6 bases). This CDR3 comprises 13 residues. The V end lost 3 bases, the J end lost 6 bases, and 9 bases lay between the germline ends. The V gene's germline CDR1 is KGHSH and CDR2 LQKENI. The CDR3: CASSPGGAQPQHF. The CDR3 coding sequence is TGTGCCAGCTCACCGGGGGGGGCTCAGCCCCAGCATTTT.

This chain joins TRBV28 and TRBJ1-5, with D possibly being TRBD1 (5 bases). The germline V gene has CDR1 MDHEN and CDR2 SYDVKM. V was trimmed by 1 base and J by 6 bases, leaving 10 bases between them. The CDR3 has 14 residues. The CDR3 spells CASSLYQGGQPQHF. DNA for the CDR3: TGTGCCAGCAGTTTATATCAGGGCGGTCAGCCCCAGCATTTT.

This clone was observed once. The gene calls are TRBV6-6 and TRBJ2-1, with 8 bases fitting TRBD1. The germline V gene has CDR1 MNHNY and CDR2 SVGAGI (reference sequence). This CDR3 comprises 15 residues. V was clipped by 7 bases and J by 4 bases; unmatched bases: 9. CDR3 protein: CASTPAGGGYNEQFF. The CDR3 DNA is TGTGCCAGCACCCCTGCAGGGGGCGGTTACAATGAGCAGTTCTTC.

The chain uses TRBV30 and TRBJ2-5; D possibly corresponds to TRBD2 (7 bases). Trimming cost V 2 bases and J 5 bases, with 12 bases left between them. The germline gives CDR1 GTSNPN, CDR2 SVGIG (reference sequence). The CDR3 totals 13 residues. CDR3 protein: CAWSPGGVETQYF. The CDR3 DNA reads TGTGCCTGGAGTCCGGGGGGCGTGGAGACCCAGTACTTC.

V usage is TRBV2 and J usage is TRBJ2-7, with 7 bases that match TRBD2. Germline CDR1 and CDR2: SNHLY and FYNNEI. CDR3 length: 17 residues. Unmatched junction bases numbered 10, after V lost 1 base and J lost 1 base. CDR3 region: CASSEVLAVTLSYEQYF. The CDR3 DNA follows: TGTGCCAGCAGTGAAGTTCTAGCGGTAACCTTATCCTACGAGCAGTACTTC. The entire variable domain, with the rest obtained from reference TRBV2 and TRBJ2-7, is as follows: EPEVTQTPSHQVTQMGQEVILRCVPISNHLYFYWYRQILGQKVEFLVSFYNNEISEKSEIFDDQFSVERPDGSNFTLKIRSTKLEDSAMYFCASSEVLAVTLSYEQYFGPGTRLTVT.

This clone was seen a handful of times. J is TRBJ2-7 and V is TRBV28; D perhaps matches TRBD1 (6 bases). The CDR3 has 13 amino acids. Germline loops: CDR1 MDHEN, CDR2 SYDVKM. Trimming pared 8 bases from V and 3 bases from J, leaving 14 bases between. This chain's CDR3 is CASVDTGHYEQYF. CDR3 DNA sequence: TGTGCCAGCGTGGACACGGGACACTACGAGCAGTACTTC.

The chain carries TRBV7-8 and TRBJ1-6; no clear D gene. CDR3 length equals 14 residues. Germline CDR1 and CDR2: SGHVS and FQNEAQ. V was cut by 4 bases and J by 5 bases, with 9 bases left in between. In DNA, the CDR3 is TGTGCCAGCAGCTGGCTGCCAAATAATTCACCCCTCCACTTT. Translated: CASSWLPNNSPLHF.

The chain combines TRBV2 with TRBJ2-7, with 9 bases that match TRBD1. Trimming removed 5 bases from V and 6 bases from J; junction bases left unmatched: 8. Per germline, CDR1 SNHLY and CDR2 FYNNEI. The CDR3 consists of 14 residues. The CDR3 nucleotides read TGTGCCAGCAGTCTAGGGGGGACAGGGTTCGAGCAGTACTTC. This gives the protein CASSLGGTGFEQYF. Full variable domain (remainder filled in from reference TRBV2 and TRBJ2-7): EPEVTQTPSHQVTQMGQEVILRCVPISNHLYFYWYRQILGQKVEFLVSFYNNEISEKSEIFDDQFSVERPDGSNFTLKIRSTKLEDSAMYFCASSLGGTGFEQYFGPGTRLTVT.

The chain employs TRBV6-1 and TRBJ2-5; 8 bases are a match to TRBD1. V was pared by 5 bases and J by 4 bases, with 6 bases of the junction left unmatched. CDR3 length: 14 residues. CDR1 is MNHNS, CDR2 SASEGT, per germline. The CDR3 loop reads CASSYLDRGETQYF. The DNA for the CDR3 is TGTGCCAGCAGTTATCTCGACAGGGGAGAGACCCAGTACTTC.

V usage is TRBV5-1 and J usage is TRBJ2-7; D is uncertain. CDR1 is SGHRS and CDR2 is YFSETQ in the germline V gene. The length of the CDR3 is 12 residues. Trimming removed 4 bases from V and 1 base from J, with 6 bases in between. CDR3 sequence (DNA): TGCGCCAGCAGCCCCCAGTCCTACGAGCAGTACTTC. The encoded protein is CASSPQSYEQYF.

The chain is built from TRBV7-3 and TRBJ1-1, with D perhaps matching TRBD1 (5 bases). The CDR3 spans 13 residues. Germline CDR1 SGHTA, CDR2 FQGTGA. The V gene lost 1 base and the J gene lost 7 bases, with 10 bases spanning the gap. The CDR3 loop reads CASSLRRDSEAFF. The CDR3 region has the DNA TGTGCCAGCAGCTTAAGACGAGACAGTGAAGCTTTCTTT.

The chain employs TRBV28 and TRBJ2-2, with 12 bases aligning to TRBD1. J gave up 6 bases and V 3 bases, and 8 bases lay outside the gene matches. From germline, CDR1 is MDHEN and CDR2 SYDVKM. This CDR3 spans 17 amino acids. The CDR3 reads CASSFPRDRGPPGELFF. The DNA for the CDR3 is TGTGCCAGCAGTTTCCCGAGGGACAGGGGGCCTCCCGGGGAGCTGTTTTTT.

The chain carries TRBV18 and TRBJ1-6; D might be TRBD1 (6 bases). The germline V and J ends were trimmed by 8 bases and 7 bases, with 12 bases remaining between them. The CDR3 runs 13 residues. Germline V gene lookup returns CDR1 KGHSH and CDR2 LQKENI. In DNA, the CDR3 is TGTGCCAGCACACAGGGAGGGAATTCACCCCTCCACTTT. Amino acids: CASTQGGNSPLHF. Drawing the rest from reference TRBV18 and TRBJ1-6, the complete variable domain is NAGVMQNPRHLVRRRGQEARLRCSPMKGHSHVYWYRQLPEEGLKFMVYLQKENIIDESGMPKERFSAEFPKEGPSILRIQQVVRGDSAAYFCASTQGGNSPLHFGNGTRLTVT.

The V and J genes are TRBV6-2 or TRBV6-3 and TRBJ2-5; 9 bases are a match to TRBD2. Trimming removed 5 bases from V and 2 bases from J; junction bases left unmatched: 3. The CDR3 totals 14 residues. CDR1 MNHEY and CDR2 SVGEGT come from the germline V gene. The CDR3 sequence: CASSQRGEQETQYF. The CDR3 DNA reads TGTGCCAGCAGTCAGCGGGGGGAACAAGAGACCCAGTACTTC.

This clone was observed once. J is TRBJ2-3 and V is TRBV19; TRBD1 agrees at 9 bases. The junction had 3 bases not matched to a gene; V was cut back by 4 bases and J by 1 base. The germline gives CDR1 LNHDA, CDR2 SQIVND (reference sequence). CDR3 length: 15 amino acids. CDR3 coding DNA: TGTGCCAGTAGTAAGACAGGGGGAGGCACAGATACGCAGTATTTT. Protein product: CASSKTGGGTDTQYF.

This clone was seen just once. This sample also contains other DNA sequences that code for the same CDR3. The V call is TRBV4-2, the J call TRBJ1-2; D might be TRBD1 (6 bases). This CDR3 has 16 residues. Trimming cost V 3 bases and J 2 bases, with 16 bases left between them. The germline V gene has CDR1 LGHNA and CDR2 YNFKEQ. CDR3 DNA sequence: TGTGCCAGCAGCCACCCGGGGGGCAGCGCGAACTATGGCTACACCTTC. Protein sequence: CASSHPGGSANYGYTF.

This rearrangement joins TRBV18 to TRBJ2-7; TRBD1 is a possible D gene (6 bases). CDR3 length equals 14 residues. V dropped 3 bases and J dropped 7 bases, with 16 bases sitting between them. CDR1 is KGHSH, CDR2 LQKENI, per germline. CDR3 bases: TGTGCCAGCTCACCCCAAGGGACACGTCGGGAGCAGTACTTC. This translates into CASSPQGTRREQYF. Looking up the rest from reference TRBV18 and TRBJ2-7 gives the full variable domain: NAGVMQNPRHLVRRRGQEARLRCSPMKGHSHVYWYRQLPEEGLKFMVYLQKENIIDESGMPKERFSAEFPKEGPSILRIQQVVRGDSAAYFCASSPQGTRREQYFGPGTRLTVT.

This chain uses TRBV28 with TRBJ1-4; possible D gene TRBD1, 6 bases. In germline, CDR1 is MDHEN, CDR2 SYDVKM. The CDR3 contains 16 residues. Deletions cut 5 bases from V and 2 bases from J, with 15 bases between. This chain's CDR3 is CASSGLGGGTNEKLFF. The CDR3 nucleotides are TGTGCCAGCAGTGGATTAGGGGGAGGGACTAATGAAAAACTGTTTTTT.

The CDR3 DNA reads TGTGCCAGCACCCTAGGACAGGGGCCAGGGGCTGGAAACACCATATATTTT. Translated, it gives CASTLGQGPGAGNTIYF. The chain employs TRBV9 and TRBJ1-3; 9 nucleotides agree with TRBD1. Germline CDR1 is SGDLS and CDR2 is YYNGEE. V dropped 6 bases and J dropped 2; count of bases not matched to a gene: 12. The CDR3 is 17 residues long.

The table lists this clone with a few counts. V gene TRBV7-8 combines with J gene TRBJ1-1; 12 positions match TRBD1. The germline CDR1 and CDR2 sequences are SGHVS and FQNEAQ. The V segment lost 1 base and the J segment 11 bases; nucleotides outside the gene matches: 11. The CDR3 is 16 amino acids. This CDR3 reads CASSLGAGTGGRGAFF. The CDR3 DNA sequence: TGTGCCAGCAGCTTAGGGGCCGGGACAGGGGGCAGGGGGGCTTTCTTT. The full variable domain, rest sourced from reference TRBV7-8 and TRBJ1-1, is GAGVSQSPRYKVAKRGQDVALRCDPISGHVSLFWYQQALGQGPEFLTYFQNEAQLDKSGLPSDRFFAERPEGSVSTLKIQRTQQEDSAVYLCASSLGAGTGGRGAFFGQGTRLTVV.

CDR3 bases: TGCGCCAGCAGCTTACCGGGACTAGCGGGAGACCAGTACTTC. Protein sequence: CASSLPGLAGDQYF. J is TRBJ2-7 and V is TRBV5-1; 14 nucleotides agree with TRBD2. The CDR3 has 14 amino acids. Trimming cost V 2 bases and J 10 bases; bases outside gene matches: 5. Germline V gives CDR1 SGHRS, CDR2 YFSETQ.

J is TRBJ2-3 and V is TRBV27; maybe TRBD1 (5 bases). V dropped 6 bases and J dropped 4 bases, with 20 bases sitting between them. Germline lookup yields CDR1 MNHEY and CDR2 SMNVEV (reference sequence). The CDR3 loop spans 16 amino acids. CDR3: CASSRRSGIQADTQYF. The CDR3 coding sequence is TGTGCCAGCAGCCGAAGATCAGGGATCCAGGCAGATACGCAGTATTTT.

The chain has TRBV11-2 and TRBJ2-1, with 9 bases matching TRBD1. Germline CDR1 reads SGHAT; CDR2 reads FQNNGV. CDR3 length: 16 amino acids. The junction had 10 bases not matched to a gene; V was cut back by 1 base and J by 9 bases. The CDR3 spells CASSLAGGQGIGEQFF. The CDR3 DNA sequence: TGTGCCAGCAGCTTAGCGGGGGGACAGGGAATAGGTGAGCAGTTCTTC.

The rearrangement uses TRBV13 and TRBJ2-7; TRBD1 matches at 7 bases. Losses at the gene ends were 3 bases for V and 7 bases for J; bases not matched to a gene: 12. Germline CDR1 PRHDT, CDR2 FYEKMQ (reference sequence). The CDR3 covers 15 residues. The CDR3, as DNA: TGTGCCAGCAGCTTGAGGCGACAGGGTCCTTCTGAGCAGTACTTC. Its translation is CASSLRRQGPSEQYF.

The genes are TRBV14 and TRBJ2-1; 7 bases map to TRBD1. This CDR3 contains 14 residues. V lost 0 bases, J lost 4 bases, and 0 bases stayed unmatched. Germline loops: CDR1 SGHDN, CDR2 FVKESK. The CDR3 coding sequence is TGTGCCAGCAGCCAAGAGGGACAGTACAATGAGCAGTTCTTC. Translating gives CASSQEGQYNEQFF. Full variable domain (outside the CDR3, taken from reference TRBV14 and TRBJ2-1): EAGVTQFPSHSVIEKGQTVTLRCDPISGHDNLYWYRRVMGKEIKFLLHFVKESKQDESGMPNNRFLAERTGGTYSTLKVQPAELEDSGVYFCASSQEGQYNEQFFGPGTRLTVL.

V is TRBV21-1 and J is TRBJ1-2; TRBD1, the table's D call, was not compared with the DNA. TRBV21-1 is annotated as a pseudogene. The CDR3 is made up of 14 amino acids. CDR3 sequence reads: CARVDRGINYGYTF. CDR3 DNA: TGTGCCAGGGTAGACAGGGGTATTAACTATGGCTACACCTTC.

The chain employs TRBV2 and TRBJ1-2; 7 nucleotides agree with TRBD1. Germline CDR1 is SNHLY and CDR2 is FYNNEI. The CDR3 covers 12 residues. Trimming cost V 7 bases and J 10 bases; bases outside gene matches: 9. Here the CDR3 DNA reads TGTGCCAGCACCCCGGACAGGAGGTTCTACACCTTC. Amino acids: CASTPDRRFYTF.

This clone was seen once. The J gene is TRBJ2-3, the V gene TRBV7-2; D ambiguous. CDR3 size: 14 residues. The germline V gene encodes CDR1 SGHTA and CDR2 FQGNSA. Trimming left V 5 bases short and J 0 bases short, with 9 bases between. The CDR3 sequence is CASSTRVSTDTQYF. CDR3 nucleotide sequence: TGTGCCAGCAGCACCCGCGTTAGCACAGATACGCAGTATTTT.

The V gene is TRBV7-2, the J gene TRBJ1-5; 7 bases align to TRBD1. The J segment lost 0 bases and the V segment lost 5 bases, leaving 10 bases of the junction unmatched. Germline CDR1 and CDR2: SGHTA and FQGNSA. The CDR3 is made up of 17 amino acids. The CDR3 nucleotides are TGTGCCAGCAGCGAAGATGGGACAGCATATAGCAATCAGCCCCAGCATTTT. Translated: CASSEDGTAYSNQPQHF.